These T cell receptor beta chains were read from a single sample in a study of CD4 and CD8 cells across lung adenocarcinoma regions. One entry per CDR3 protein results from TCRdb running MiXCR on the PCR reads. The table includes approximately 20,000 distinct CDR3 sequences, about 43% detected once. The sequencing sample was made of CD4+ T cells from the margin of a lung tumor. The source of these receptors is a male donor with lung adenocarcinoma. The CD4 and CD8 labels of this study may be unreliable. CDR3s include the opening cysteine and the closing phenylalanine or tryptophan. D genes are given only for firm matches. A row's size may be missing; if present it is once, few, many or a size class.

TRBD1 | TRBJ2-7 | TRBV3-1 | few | CASSPTMRGHYEQYF | TGTGCCAGCAGCCCCACGATGAGGGGGCACTACGAGCAGTACTTC
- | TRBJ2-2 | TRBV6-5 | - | CASRLQSVSTDAQFF | TGTGCCAGCAGACTCCAGTCCGTAAGCACAGATGCGCAGTTTTTT
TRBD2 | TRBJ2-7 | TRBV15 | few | CATSSSAGGSYEQYF | TGTGCCACCAGCAGTTCCGCGGGAGGATCCTACGAGCAGTACTTC
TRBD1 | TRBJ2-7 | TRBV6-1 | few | CASTEDRGLYYEQYF | TGTGCCAGCACTGAAGACAGGGGGCTATACTACGAGCAGTACTTC
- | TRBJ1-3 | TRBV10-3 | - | CAIQGLQGNTIYF | TGTGCCATACAGGGATTACAAGGAAACACCATATATTTT
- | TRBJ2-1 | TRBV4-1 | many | CASGDGGGSYNEQFF | TGCGCCAGCGGCGACGGAGGCGGGTCCTACAATGAGCAGTTCTTC
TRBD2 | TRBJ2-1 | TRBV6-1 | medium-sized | CASSEGPSGIYNEQFF | TGTGCCAGCAGTGAAGGCCCTAGCGGGATATACAATGAGCAGTTCTTC
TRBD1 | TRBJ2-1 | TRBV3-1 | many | CASSPVGQGAFVQFF | TGTGCCAGCAGCCCAGTCGGACAGGGGGCGTTTGTGCAGTTCTTC
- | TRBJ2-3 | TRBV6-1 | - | CAGSGPSAKNTQYF | TGCGCCGGCTCGGGCCCTAGCGCCAAAAACACTCAGTATTTT
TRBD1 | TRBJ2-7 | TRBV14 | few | CASSRTGTGGHEQYF | TGTGCCAGCAGCCGCACCGGGACAGGGGGGCACGAGCAGTACTTC
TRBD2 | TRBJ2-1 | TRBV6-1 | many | CASSVGLAGDNEQFF | TGTGCCAGCAGTGTAGGTCTAGCGGGAGACAATGAGCAGTTCTTC
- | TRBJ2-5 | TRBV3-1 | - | CASSSILGRETQYF | TGTGCCAGCAGCAGCATCTTAGGCCGGGAGACCCAGTACTTC
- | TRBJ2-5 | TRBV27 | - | CAGGFGGGAKETQYF | TGTGCCGGGGGATTCGGGGGCGGGGCCAAAGAGACCCAGTACTTC
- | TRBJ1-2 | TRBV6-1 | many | CASSHGGRYTF | TGTGCCAGCAGCCATGGGGGGAGGTACACCTTC
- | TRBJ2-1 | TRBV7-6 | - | CASSSPTFDFYNEQFF | TGTGCCAGCAGCTCACCGACTTTCGACTTTTACAATGAGCAGTTCTTC
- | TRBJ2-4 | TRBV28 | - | CASSRGPRMGAKNIQYF | TGTGCCAGCAGCCGAGGACCGCGGATGGGAGCCAAAAACATTCAGTACTTC
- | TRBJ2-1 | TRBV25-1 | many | CASSPLGQSSSYNEQFF | TGTGCCAGCAGTCCCCTCGGACAGTCCTCCTCCTACAATGAGCAGTTCTTC
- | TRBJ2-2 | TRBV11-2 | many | CASSFQNTGELFF | TGTGCCAGCAGCTTCCAGAACACCGGGGAGCTGTTTTTT
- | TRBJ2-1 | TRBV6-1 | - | CASSQAPPGANVLNF | TGTGCCAGCAGTCAGGCACCTCCTGGCGCCAACGTCCTGAACTTC
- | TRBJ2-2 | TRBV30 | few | CAWSLAEQHNTGELFF | TGTGCCTGGTCCCTGGCGGAGCAACACAACACCGGGGAGCTGTTTTTT
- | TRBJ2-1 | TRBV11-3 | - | CASSPRNEQFF | TGTGCCAGCAGCCCGCGGAATGAGCAGTTCTTC
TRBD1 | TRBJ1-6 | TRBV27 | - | CASSLEQGANSPLHF | TGTGCCAGCAGTTTAGAGCAGGGGGCGAATTCACCCCTCCACTTT
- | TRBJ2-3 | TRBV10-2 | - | CASSPQVVGTEALYF | TGCGCCAGCTCCCCACAGGTAGTGGGCACAGAGGCGCTGTATTTT
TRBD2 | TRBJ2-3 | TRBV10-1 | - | CASSQGLTSGGTDTQYF | TGCGCCAGCTCCCAAGGGCTTACTAGCGGGGGCACAGATACGCAGTATTTT
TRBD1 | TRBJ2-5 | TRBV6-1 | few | CASSEMGTGGYETQYF | TGTGCCAGCAGTGAGATGGGGACAGGGGGCTATGAGACCCAGTACTTC
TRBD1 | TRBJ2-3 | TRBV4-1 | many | CASSPPGGSDTQYF | TGCGCCAGCAGCCCCCCAGGGGGTTCGGATACGCAGTATTTT
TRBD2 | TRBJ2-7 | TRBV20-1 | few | CSAPGAAGEDEQYF | TGCAGTGCTCCTGGGGCAGCGGGAGAAGACGAGCAGTACTTC
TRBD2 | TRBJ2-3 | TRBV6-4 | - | CASGDGSGSADTQYF | TGTGCCAGCGGTGACGGGAGCGGGAGCGCAGATACCCAGTACTTT
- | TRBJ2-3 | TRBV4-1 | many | CASSRGGRSTDTQYF | TGCGCCAGCAGCCGGGGCGGGCGAAGCACAGATACGCAGTATTTT
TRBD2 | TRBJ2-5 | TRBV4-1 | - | CASSQRHAGRGGRDQDTQYF | TGCGCCAGCAGCCAACGTCACGCGGGGCGGGGGGGGCGTGACCAAGACACCCAGTACTTC
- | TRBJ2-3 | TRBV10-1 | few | CASSARETDTQYF | TGCGCCAGCAGTGCGAGAGAAACAGATACGCAGTATTTT
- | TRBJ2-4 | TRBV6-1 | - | CASSRGQNTQYF | TGTGCCAGCAGCCGTGGGCAAAACACCCAGTACTTC
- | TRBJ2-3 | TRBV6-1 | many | CASSKDSPGDTQYF | TGTGCCAGCTCAAAGGACAGCCCGGGGGATACGCAGTATTTT
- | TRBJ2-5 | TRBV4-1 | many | CASSQERGRETQYF | TGCGCCAGCAGCCAAGAAAGGGGTCGGGAGACCCAGTACTTC
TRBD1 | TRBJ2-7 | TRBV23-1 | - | CASSLGTAYYEQYF | TGCGCCAGCAGCCTTGGGACAGCATACTACGAGCAGTACTTC
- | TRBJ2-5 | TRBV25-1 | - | CAGGVGGRGGATQYF | TGTGCCGGGGGGGTCGGGGGCCGCGGAGGGGCGACCCAGTACTTC
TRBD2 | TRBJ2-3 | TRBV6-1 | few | CASRVLGAGAANEQYF | TGTGCCAGCAGGGTCCTAGGGGCGGGAGCCGCCAATGAGCAGTATTTT
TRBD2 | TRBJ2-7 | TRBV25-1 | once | CASSESGAWVDEQYF | TGTGCCAGCAGTGAAAGCGGGGCCTGGGTGGACGAGCAGTACTTC
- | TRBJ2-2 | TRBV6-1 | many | CASSRGTPNTGELFF | TGTGCCAGCAGCCGCGGGACTCCGAACACCGGGGAGCTGTTTTTT
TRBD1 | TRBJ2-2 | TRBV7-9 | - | CASSLQGVTGELFF | TGTGCCAGCAGCTTACAGGGGGTTACCGGGGAGCTGTTTTTT
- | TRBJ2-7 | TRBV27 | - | CASSFRDHYEQYF | TGTGCCAGCAGTTTCAGGGACCACTACGAGCAGTACTTC
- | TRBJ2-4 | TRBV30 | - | CAWSDWVSLAKNIQYF | TGTGCCTGGAGTGATTGGGTCTCTCTAGCCAAAAACATTCAGTACTTC
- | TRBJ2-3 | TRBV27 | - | CASSPGLGGSDPDTQYF | TGTGCCAGCAGTCCTGGGCTCGGGGGTTCTGACCCAGATACGCAGTATTTC
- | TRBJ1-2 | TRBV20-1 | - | CSARDSNYGYTF | TGCAGTGCTAGAGACAGTAACTATGGCTACACCTTC
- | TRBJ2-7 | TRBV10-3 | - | CAGGHGEGDTDTQYF | TGTGCCGGGGGTCACGGGGAAGGGGACACAGATACGCAGTACTTC
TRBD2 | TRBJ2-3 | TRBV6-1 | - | CASSGLSRSGATDTQYF | TGTGCCAGCAGTGGACTCTCGAGGAGCGGGGCCACAGACACGCAGTATTTT
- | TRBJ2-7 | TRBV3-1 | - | CASTHQRPGHSYEQYF | TGTGCCAGCACCCACCAGCGGCCAGGACACTCCTACGAGCAGTACTTC
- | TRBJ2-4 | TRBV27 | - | CASSLMGLFLTNTQYF | TGTGCCAGCAGTTTAATGGGGCTGTTCCTCACAAACACTCAGTACTTT
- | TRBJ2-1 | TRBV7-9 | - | CASSWTAQGPANEQFF | TGTGCCAGCAGCTGGACCGCCCAGGGGCCGGCCAATGAGCAGTTCTTC
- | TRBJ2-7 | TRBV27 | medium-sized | CASSFHGGGEQYF | TGTGCCAGCAGTTTCCACGGTGGTGGCGAGCAGTACTTC